This is a list of T cell receptor beta chains from one sample in a study of shared clonotypes between healthy human individuals. Sequencing used immunoSEQ multiplex PCR; TCRdb keeps in-frame clones, though not all of them. The data hold about 820,000 clones, with around 93% observed a single time. Sequenced: naive CD8+ T cells sorted from blood. All receptors derive from a man aged 25-40 years in good health. CDR3s include the opening cysteine and the closing phenylalanine or tryptophan. The D gene is left open where the match is weak. Size tells how often a clone was seen (once, few, many) or the class of an expanded clone, and some rows leave it out.

J gene,clone size,D gene,V gene,CDR3 protein,CDR3 DNA
TRBJ2-2,NA,NA,TRBV27,CASRRGGGELFF,TGTGCCAGCCGACGGGGTGGCGGGGAGCTGTTTTTT
TRBJ2-7,NA,TRBD1,TRBV27,CASSADRAGEQYF,TGTGCCAGCAGTGCGGACAGGGCGGGAGAGCAGTACTTC
TRBJ1-1,few,NA,TRBV11-2,CASRNHVPEAFF,TGTGCCAGCAGAAACCACGTCCCTGAAGCTTTCTTT
TRBJ2-7,once,TRBD2,TRBV5-3,CARSNGTSDYEQYF,TGTGCCAGAAGCAACGGGACTAGCGACTACGAGCAGTACTTC
TRBJ2-1,NA,TRBD2,TRBV29-1,CSGEGGTNSYNEQFF,TGCAGCGGCGAAGGAGGGACTAACTCCTACAATGAGCAGTTCTTC
TRBJ2-1,many,TRBD1,TRBV7-9,CASSLTGLDNEQFF,TGTGCCAGCAGCTTGACAGGGTTGGACAATGAGCAGTTCTTC
TRBJ2-3,NA,NA,TRBV27,CASSLLGDTQYF,TGTGCCAGCAGTTTATTGGGCGATACGCAGTATTTT
TRBJ1-5,NA,NA,TRBV27,CASSSTPYSNQPQHF,TGTGCCAGCAGTTCCACACCTTATAGCAATCAGCCCCAGCATTTT
TRBJ1-1,NA,TRBD1,TRBV4-1,CASSQVYRGTTEAFF,TGCGCCAGCAGCCAAGTGTACAGGGGTACCACTGAAGCTTTCTTT
TRBJ2-1,NA,NA,TRBV19,CASSIEGYNEQFF,TGTGCCAGTAGTATAGAAGGGTACAATGAGCAGTTCTTC
TRBJ2-3,NA,NA,TRBV12-2,CASRYHLREGIANTQYF,TGTGCAAGTCGCTACCATTTGCGGGAGGGGATTGCGAATACGCAGTATTTT
TRBJ2-1,NA,TRBD2,TRBV15,CATSIGSGGRSNEQFF,TGTGCCACCAGCATCGGTAGTGGCGGGAGATCAAATGAGCAGTTCTTC
TRBJ2-1,NA,TRBD2,TRBV7-2,CASSLGGLAAEEQFF,TGTGCCAGCAGCTTAGGGGGACTAGCCGCGGAGGAGCAGTTCTTC
TRBJ2-1,NA,NA,TRBV7-9,CASTPNGRNEQFF,TGTGCCAGCACGCCTAACGGGCGTAATGAGCAGTTCTTC
TRBJ2-6,NA,NA,TRBV27,CASSLLGFTGANVLTF,TGTGCCAGCAGTTTATTAGGGTTCACTGGGGCCAACGTCCTGACTTTC
TRBJ2-7,NA,TRBD1,TRBV11-2,CASSPGTGPSYEQYF,TGTGCCAGCAGCCCCGGGACAGGCCCATCCTACGAGCAGTACTTC
TRBJ2-2,once,NA,TRBV27,CASQIGAGSIGELFF,TGTGCCAGCCAAATAGGGGCAGGTTCAATCGGGGAGCTGTTTTTT
TRBJ2-7,NA,TRBD1,TRBV15,CATSRENRGTYEQYF,TGTGCCACCAGCAGGGAAAACAGGGGAACCTACGAGCAGTACTTC
TRBJ2-1,NA,TRBD2,TRBV29-1,CSVDGLLAGEGNEQFF,TGCAGCGTTGATGGCCTACTAGCGGGAGAGGGCAATGAGCAGTTCTTC
TRBJ2-7,NA,NA,TRBV11-3,CASSSSYEQYF,TGTGCCAGCAGCTCATCTTACGAGCAGTACTTC
TRBJ2-7,NA,NA,TRBV4-1,CASSQVGQIYEQYF,TGCGCCAGCAGCCAAGTGGGGCAGATCTACGAGCAGTACTTC
TRBJ2-7,NA,NA,TRBV13,CASSRRTASAYEQYF,TGTGCCAGCAGCCGAAGGACAGCCAGTGCCTACGAGCAGTACTTC
TRBJ2-2,once,TRBD2,TRBV11-3,CASSFGGANTGELFF,TGTGCCAGCAGCTTCGGGGGGGCTAACACCGGGGAGCTGTTTTTT
TRBJ2-7,NA,TRBD2,TRBV6-5,CASSYSSLAAYEQYF,TGTGCCAGCAGTTACTCCTCCCTAGCGGCCTACGAGCAGTACTTC
TRBJ2-7,NA,TRBD2,TRBV5-4,CASSAGGIYEQYF,TGTGCCAGCTCTGCGGGAGGTATTTACGAGCAGTACTTC
TRBJ1-2,NA,NA,TRBV25-1,CASSDSGTSYGYTF,TGTGCCAGCAGTGACTCCGGGACGAGCTATGGCTACACCTTC
TRBJ2-7,NA,NA,TRBV2,CASSEYPVRRSYEQYF,TGTGCCAGCAGTGAATATCCGGTCAGACGGTCCTACGAGCAGTACTTC
TRBJ2-1,NA,NA,TRBV30,CAWSVLGPESLYYNEQFF,TGTGCCTGGAGTGTACTGGGACCTGAGTCACTATATTACAATGAGCAGTTCTTC
TRBJ2-2,NA,NA,TRBV18,CASSPTHRGAPNTGELFF,TGTGCCAGCTCACCCACACATCGGGGGGCCCCGAACACCGGGGAGCTGTTTTTT
TRBJ2-5,NA,NA,TRBV11-2,CASSLEIYQYQETQYF,TGTGCCAGCAGCTTAGAGATCTACCAGTACCAAGAGACCCAGTACTTC
TRBJ1-2,NA,NA,TRBV27,CASSLSGRHYGYTF,TGTGCCAGCAGTTTATCCGGGAGACACTATGGCTACACCTTC
TRBJ2-7,NA,TRBD1,TRBV27,CASSLQGADFIWAQYF,TGTGCCAGCAGTTTACAGGGGGCGGACTTTATCTGGGCGCAGTACTTC
TRBJ2-1,NA,TRBD2,TRBV2,CATRVRREGSNEQFF,TGTGCCACCAGGGTTAGGCGGGAGGGATCCAATGAGCAGTTCTTC
TRBJ2-7,NA,NA,TRBV5-4,CASSFKPAYEQYF,TGTGCCAGCAGCTTCAAACCAGCCTACGAGCAGTACTTC
TRBJ2-3,once,TRBD2,TRBV27,CASSSPGLGLYTQYF,TGTGCCAGCAGTTCCCCGGGACTAGGGTTATATACGCAGTATTTT
TRBJ1-5,NA,NA,TRBV5-8,CASSFGPGSNQPQHF,TGTGCCAGCAGCTTCGGACCGGGCAGCAATCAGCCCCAGCATTTT
TRBJ2-7,few,TRBD2,TRBV27,CATSPGLAGWEQYF,TGTGCCACTTCCCCGGGACTAGCGGGTTGGGAGCAGTACTTC
TRBJ2-1,NA,TRBD2,TRBV19,CASSIETSGRVFAYNEQFF,TGTGCCAGTAGTATAGAGACTAGCGGGAGGGTATTCGCCTACAATGAGCAGTTCTTC
TRBJ1-2,NA,NA,TRBV7-9,CATPTGRTTYSNGYTF,TGTGCCACCCCAACGGGACGGACAACATATTCAAATGGCTACACCTTC
TRBJ2-1,NA,NA,TRBV5-1,CASSLDPIGATYYNEQFF,TGCGCCAGCAGCTTAGATCCAATCGGGGCGACCTATTACAATGAGCAGTTCTTC
TRBJ2-7,NA,TRBD1,TRBV5-5,CASSTPDRGPTYEQYF,TGTGCCAGCAGCACCCCGGACAGGGGGCCGACCTACGAGCAGTACTTC
TRBJ2-7,NA,TRBD1,TRBV28,CASTGTDSYEQYF,TGTGCCAGCACCGGGACAGACTCCTACGAGCAGTACTTC
TRBJ2-2,NA,TRBD2,TRBV28,CASSSRTSGSGTGELFF,TGTGCCAGCAGCTCGAGGACTAGCGGGAGTGGGACCGGGGAGCTGTTTTTT
TRBJ2-5,NA,NA,TRBV13,CASSLRGREETQYF,TGTGCCAGCAGCTTAAGGGGTAGGGAAGAGACCCAGTACTTC
TRBJ2-3,NA,NA,TRBV19,CASRGLLDTQYF,TGTGCCAGTAGGGGACTTTTAGATACGCAGTATTTT
TRBJ1-5,few,TRBD1,TRBV9,CASSEGQHSNQPQHF,TGTGCCAGCAGCGAGGGACAGCATAGCAATCAGCCCCAGCATTTT
TRBJ2-7,NA,NA,TRBV7-9,CASSLGVWEQYF,TGTGCCAGCAGCTTAGGAGTTTGGGAGCAGTACTTC
TRBJ2-1,NA,TRBD1,TRBV5-1,CASSLGTGPNEQFF,TGCGCCAGCAGCCTTGGGACAGGGCCAAATGAGCAGTTCTTC
TRBJ1-1,NA,NA,TRBV15,CATSWIDRSTEAFF,TGTGCCACCAGCTGGATCGATCGGTCCACTGAAGCTTTCTTT
TRBJ2-7,NA,TRBD2,TRBV7-9,CASSLGVGAGGKSYEQYF,TGTGCCAGCAGCTTAGGTGTCGGGGCGGGAGGTAAATCCTACGAGCAGTACTTC
TRBJ2-3,once,NA,TRBV6-1,CASSEFASGTDTQYF,TGTGCCAGCAGTGAATTCGCTAGCGGCACAGATACGCAGTATTTT
TRBJ2-1,NA,TRBD2,TRBV6-5,CASSYTPGLASDEQFF,TGTGCCAGCAGTTACACCCCGGGACTAGCGTCGGATGAGCAGTTCTTC
TRBJ2-3,NA,NA,TRBV27,CASSLTATSTDTQYF,TGTGCCAGCAGTTTAACAGCCACTAGCACAGATACGCAGTATTTT
TRBJ2-7,NA,TRBD1,TRBV28,CASSTPGTGQAQSSYEQYF,TGTGCCAGCAGCACCCCCGGGACAGGGCAAGCACAGAGCTCCTACGAGCAGTACTTC
TRBJ2-1,NA,NA,TRBV6-1,CASKDGAGNEQFF,TGTGCCAGCAAGGACGGTGCGGGGAATGAGCAGTTCTTC
TRBJ2-1,NA,NA,TRBV27,CASSLASPYNEQFF,TGTGCCAGCAGTTTGGCTAGCCCATACAATGAGCAGTTCTTC